This T cell receptor (beta chain) is drawn from a study of identical twins. A single record per CDR3 protein comes from TCRdb applying MiXCR to the 5' RACE reads. The sample includes about 700,000 distinct CDR3 sequences, more than 6.5% of them seen just once. This clonotype was seen ten or more times. Losses at the gene ends were 4 bases for V and 5 bases for J; bases not matched to a gene: 13. Germline V gives CDR1 SGHRS, CDR2 YFSETQ. The CDR3 runs to 16 residues. The data also belong to a second study, concerning yellow fever vaccine responses in identical twins.

The sequenced sample consisted of PBMCs. This receptor was obtained from a woman aged 18-30 years in good health. V gene TRBV5-1 combines with J gene TRBJ2-5; 8 nucleotides agree with TRBD2. The CDR3 coding sequence is TGCGCCAGCAGCCCACTCGTCAGGACTAGCCATGAGACCCAGTACTTC. It yields the protein CASSPLVRTSHETQYF. The full variable domain, its missing parts supplied by reference TRBV5-1 and TRBJ2-5, is KAGVTQTPRYLIKTRGQQVTLSCSPISGHRSVSWYQQTPGQGLQFLFEYFSETQRNKGNFPGRFSGRQFSNSRSEMNVSTLELGDSALYLCASSPLVRTSHETQYFGPGTRLLVL.